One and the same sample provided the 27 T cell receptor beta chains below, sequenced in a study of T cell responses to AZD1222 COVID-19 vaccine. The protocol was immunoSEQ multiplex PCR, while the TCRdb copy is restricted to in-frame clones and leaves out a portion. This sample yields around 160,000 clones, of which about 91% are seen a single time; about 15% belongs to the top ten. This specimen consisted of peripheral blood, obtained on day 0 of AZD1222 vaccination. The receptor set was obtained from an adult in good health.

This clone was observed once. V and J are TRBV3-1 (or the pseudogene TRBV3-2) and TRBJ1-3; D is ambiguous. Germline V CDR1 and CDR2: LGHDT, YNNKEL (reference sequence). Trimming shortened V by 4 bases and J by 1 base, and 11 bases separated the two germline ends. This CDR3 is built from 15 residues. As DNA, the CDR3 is TGTGCCAGCAGCCCTCGGGCGGGGTCTGGAAACACCATATATTTT. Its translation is CASSPRAGSGNTIYF.

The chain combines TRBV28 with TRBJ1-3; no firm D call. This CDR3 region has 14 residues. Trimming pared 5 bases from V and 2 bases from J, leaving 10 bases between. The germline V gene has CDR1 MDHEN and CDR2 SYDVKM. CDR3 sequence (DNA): TGTGCCAGCAGTAGTACGGTAACTGGAAACACCATATATTTT. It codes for CASSSTVTGNTIYF.

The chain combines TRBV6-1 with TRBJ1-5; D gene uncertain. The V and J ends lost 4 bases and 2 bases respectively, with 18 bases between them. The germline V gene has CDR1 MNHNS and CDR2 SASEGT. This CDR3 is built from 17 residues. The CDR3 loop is CASSGMGLPGGNQPQHF. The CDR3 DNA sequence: TGTGCCAGCAGTGGGATGGGATTACCTGGGGGCAATCAGCCCCAGCATTTT.

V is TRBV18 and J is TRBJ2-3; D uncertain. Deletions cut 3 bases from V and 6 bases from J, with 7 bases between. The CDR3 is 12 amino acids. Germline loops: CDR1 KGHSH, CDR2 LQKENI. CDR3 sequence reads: CASSPGQDTQYF. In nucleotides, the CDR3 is TGTGCCAGCTCACCGGGCCAGGATACGCAGTATTTT.

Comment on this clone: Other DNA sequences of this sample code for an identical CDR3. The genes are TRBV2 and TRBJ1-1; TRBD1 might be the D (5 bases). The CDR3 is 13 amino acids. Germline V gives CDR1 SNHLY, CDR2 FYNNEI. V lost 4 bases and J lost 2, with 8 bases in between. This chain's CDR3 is CASSGQGNTEAFF. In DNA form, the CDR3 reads TGTGCCAGCAGTGGGCAGGGAAACACTGAAGCTTTCTTT.

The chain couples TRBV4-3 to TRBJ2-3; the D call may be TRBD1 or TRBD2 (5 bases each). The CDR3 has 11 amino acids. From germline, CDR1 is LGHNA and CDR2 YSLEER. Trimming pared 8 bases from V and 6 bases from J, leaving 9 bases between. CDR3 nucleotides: TGCGCCAGCGGGGGACGGGATACGCAGTATTTT. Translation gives CASGGRDTQYF.

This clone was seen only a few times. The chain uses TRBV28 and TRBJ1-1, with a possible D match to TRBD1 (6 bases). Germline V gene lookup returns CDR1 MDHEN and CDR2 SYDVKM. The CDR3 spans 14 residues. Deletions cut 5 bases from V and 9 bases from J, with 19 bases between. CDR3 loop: CASSLITGITQAFF. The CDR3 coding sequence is TGTGCCAGCAGTCTGATCACAGGGATTACACAAGCTTTCTTT.

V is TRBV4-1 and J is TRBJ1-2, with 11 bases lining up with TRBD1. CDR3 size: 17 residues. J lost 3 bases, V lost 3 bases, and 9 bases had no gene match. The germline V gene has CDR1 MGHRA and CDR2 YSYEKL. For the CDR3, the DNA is TGCGCCAGCAGCCAGGGATCCGGGACAGGGGGTTACTATGGCTACACCTTC. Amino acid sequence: CASSQGSGTGGYYGYTF.

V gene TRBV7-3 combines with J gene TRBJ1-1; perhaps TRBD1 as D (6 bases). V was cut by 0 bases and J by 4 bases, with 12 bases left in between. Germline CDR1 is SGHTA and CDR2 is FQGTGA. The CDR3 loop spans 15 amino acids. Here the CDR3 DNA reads TGTGCCAGCAGCTTAACGGGACAACCCTCCACTGAAGCTTTCTTT. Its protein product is CASSLTGQPSTEAFF.

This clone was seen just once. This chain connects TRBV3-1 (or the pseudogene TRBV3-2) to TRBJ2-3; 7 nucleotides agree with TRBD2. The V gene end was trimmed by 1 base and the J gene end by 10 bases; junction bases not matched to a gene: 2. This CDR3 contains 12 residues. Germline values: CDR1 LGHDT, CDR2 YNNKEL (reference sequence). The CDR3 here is CASSQGRGAQYF. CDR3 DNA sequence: TGTGCCAGCAGCCAAGGTCGGGGGGCGCAGTATTTT.

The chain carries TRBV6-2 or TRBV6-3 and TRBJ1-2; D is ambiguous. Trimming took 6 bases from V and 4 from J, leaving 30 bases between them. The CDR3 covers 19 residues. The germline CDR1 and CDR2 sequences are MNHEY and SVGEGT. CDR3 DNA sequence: TGTGCCAGCAGCGTTCTAAGGAACCGCGGGGATCAGGAGTTCTATGGCTACACCTTC. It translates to CASSVLRNRGDQEFYGYTF.

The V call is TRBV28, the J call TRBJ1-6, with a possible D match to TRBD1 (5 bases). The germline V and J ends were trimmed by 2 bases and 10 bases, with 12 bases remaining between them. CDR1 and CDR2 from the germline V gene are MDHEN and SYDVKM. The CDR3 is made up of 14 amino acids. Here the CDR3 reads CASSLPDSNSPLHF. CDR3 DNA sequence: TGTGCCAGCAGTTTACCCGACAGTAACTCACCCCTCCACTTT.

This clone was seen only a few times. The CDR3: CASSSGTARATIYF. CDR3 sequence (DNA): TGTGCCAGCAGCTCCGGGACAGCCAGGGCCACCATATATTTT. The chain recombines TRBV11-2 with TRBJ1-3; 7 bases fit TRBD1. This CDR3 has 14 residues. Germline loops: CDR1 SGHAT, CDR2 FQNNGV. Trimming took 4 bases from V and 9 from J; bases not matched to a gene: 9.

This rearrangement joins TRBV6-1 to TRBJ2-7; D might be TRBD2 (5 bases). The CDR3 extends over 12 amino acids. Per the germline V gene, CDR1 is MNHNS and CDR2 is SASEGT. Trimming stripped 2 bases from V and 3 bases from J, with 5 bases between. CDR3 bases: TGTGCCAGCAGTGAACGGGGCTACGAGCAGTACTTC. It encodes CASSERGYEQYF.

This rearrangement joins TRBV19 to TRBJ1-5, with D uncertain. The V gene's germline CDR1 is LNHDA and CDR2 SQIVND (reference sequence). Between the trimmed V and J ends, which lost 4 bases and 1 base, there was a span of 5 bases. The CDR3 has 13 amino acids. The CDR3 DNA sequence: TGTGCCAGTAGTACCGGGAGCAATCAGCCCCAGCATTTT. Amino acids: CASSTGSNQPQHF.

CDR3 sequence: CASSLRAPRKVGYGYTF. The CDR3 DNA is TGTGCCAGCAGTTTGAGGGCCCCAAGGAAGGTGGGCTATGGCTACACCTTC. The V call is TRBV28, the J call TRBJ1-2; D unclear. The CDR3 runs 17 residues. V was cut by 3 bases and J by 4 bases, with 21 bases left in between. Looked up from germline, CDR1 is MDHEN and CDR2 is SYDVKM.

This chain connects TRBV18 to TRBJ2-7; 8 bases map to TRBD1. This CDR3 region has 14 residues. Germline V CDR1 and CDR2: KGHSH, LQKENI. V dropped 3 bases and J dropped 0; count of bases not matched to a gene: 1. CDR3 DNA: TGTGCCAGCTCACCGGGGACAGGCTCCTACGAGCAGTACTTC. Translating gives CASSPGTGSYEQYF.

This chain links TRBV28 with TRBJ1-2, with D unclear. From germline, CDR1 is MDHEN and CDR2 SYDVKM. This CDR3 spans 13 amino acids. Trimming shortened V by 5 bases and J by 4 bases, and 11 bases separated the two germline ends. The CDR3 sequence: CASSLTDPYGYTF. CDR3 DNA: TGTGCCAGCAGTCTAACCGACCCCTATGGCTACACCTTC.

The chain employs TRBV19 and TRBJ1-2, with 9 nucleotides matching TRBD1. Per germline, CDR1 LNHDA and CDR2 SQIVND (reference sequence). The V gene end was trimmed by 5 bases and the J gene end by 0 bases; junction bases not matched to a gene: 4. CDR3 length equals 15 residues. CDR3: CASSVDRGTNYGYTF. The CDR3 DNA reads TGTGCCAGTAGTGTCGACAGGGGGACTAACTATGGCTACACCTTC. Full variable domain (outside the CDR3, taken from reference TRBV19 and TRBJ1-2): DGGITQSPKYLFRKEGQNVTLSCEQNLNHDAMYWYRQDPGQGLRLIYYSQIVNDFQKGDIAEGYSVSREKKESFPLTVTSAQKNPTAFYLCASSVDRGTNYGYTFGSGTRLTVV.

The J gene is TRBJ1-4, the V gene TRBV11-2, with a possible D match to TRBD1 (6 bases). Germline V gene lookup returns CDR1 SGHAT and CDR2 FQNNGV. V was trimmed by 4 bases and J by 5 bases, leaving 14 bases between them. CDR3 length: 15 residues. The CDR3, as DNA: TGTGCCAGCAGCTCCCGCCTACAGGGAAATGAAAAACTGTTTTTT. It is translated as CASSSRLQGNEKLFF.

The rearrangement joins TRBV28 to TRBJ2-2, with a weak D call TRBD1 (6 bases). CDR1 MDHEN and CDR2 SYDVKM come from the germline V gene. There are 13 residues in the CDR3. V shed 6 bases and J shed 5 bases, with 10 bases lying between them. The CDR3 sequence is CASSPRGTGELFF. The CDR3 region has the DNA TGTGCCAGCAGCCCCAGGGGTACCGGGGAGCTGTTTTTT.

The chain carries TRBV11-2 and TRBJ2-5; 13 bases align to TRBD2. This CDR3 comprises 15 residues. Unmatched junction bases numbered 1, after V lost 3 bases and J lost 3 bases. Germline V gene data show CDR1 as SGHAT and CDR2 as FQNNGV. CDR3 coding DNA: TGTGCCAGCAGCTTCGGACTAGCGGGGGAAGAGACCCAGTACTTC. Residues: CASSFGLAGEETQYF. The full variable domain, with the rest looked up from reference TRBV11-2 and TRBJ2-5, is EAGVAQSPRYKIIEKRQSVAFWCNPISGHATLYWYQQILGQGPKLLIQFQNNGVVDDSQLPKDRFSAERLKGVDSTLKIQPAKLEDSAVYLCASSFGLAGEETQYFGPGTRLLVL.

The CDR3 nucleotides read TGTGCCAGCAGCTTGGACAGGGGTAGCACAGATACGCAGTATTTT. This codes for CASSLDRGSTDTQYF. This sequence joins TRBV5-4 and TRBJ2-3; 7 bases are a match to TRBD1. Per the germline V gene, CDR1 is SGHNT and CDR2 is YYREEE (reference sequence). Germline trimming cut 0 bases from V and 0 bases from J; bases unmatched to any gene: 1. The CDR3 covers 15 residues.

The CDR3 DNA is TGTGCCAGCAGCCATTGGGACAGGGCGCAAGCTTTCTTT. Translating gives CASSHWDRAQAFF. This chain joins TRBV5-6 and TRBJ1-1, with 9 nucleotides matching TRBD1. Per germline, CDR1 SGHDT and CDR2 YYEEEE. CDR3 length equals 13 residues. V trimming: 4 bases; J trimming: 9 bases; junction bases outside the gene matches: 7.

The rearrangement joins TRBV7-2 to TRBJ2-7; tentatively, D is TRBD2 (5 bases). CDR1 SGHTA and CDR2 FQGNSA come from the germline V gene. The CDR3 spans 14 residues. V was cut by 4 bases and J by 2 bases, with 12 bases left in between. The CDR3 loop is CASSWTNGAYEQYF. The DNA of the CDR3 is TGTGCCAGCAGCTGGACGAACGGGGCCTACGAGCAGTACTTC. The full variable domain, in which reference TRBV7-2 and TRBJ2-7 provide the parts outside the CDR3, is GAGVSQSPSNKVTEKGKDVELRCDPISGHTALYWYRQSLGQGLEFLIYFQGNSAPDKSGLPSDRFSAERTGGSVSTLTIQRTQQEDSAVYLCASSWTNGAYEQYFGPGTRLTVT.

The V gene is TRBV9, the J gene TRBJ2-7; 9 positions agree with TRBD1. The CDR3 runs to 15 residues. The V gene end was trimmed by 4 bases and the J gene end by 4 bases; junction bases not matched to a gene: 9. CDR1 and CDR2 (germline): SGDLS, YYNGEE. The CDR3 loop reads CASSSRDRGFYEQYF. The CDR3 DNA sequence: TGTGCCAGCAGCAGCCGAGACAGGGGGTTTTACGAGCAGTACTTC.

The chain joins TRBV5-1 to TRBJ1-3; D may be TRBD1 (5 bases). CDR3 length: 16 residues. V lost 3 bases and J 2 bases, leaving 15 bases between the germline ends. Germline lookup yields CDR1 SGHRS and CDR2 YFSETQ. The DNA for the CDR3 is TGCGCCAGCAGCTCCGGGGACTTTTTGGCTGGAAACACCATATATTTT. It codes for CASSSGDFLAGNTIYF.